This T cell receptor beta chain was captured by sequencing in a study of cytomegalovirus exposure and HLA in healthy donors (dated by TCRdb to about 2017). Broadly, across the study: In an earlier analysis of fewer than 750 of the donors, 276 Gb of sequence data and 117 million unique TCR beta sequences from about 179 million T cells were reported. Roughly 320 gigabases of sequencing data and 75 million to 85 million unique TCR sequences made up an early release that covered approximately 650 HLA-typed donors. Among the roughly 400 genotyped donors, more than 70% belonged to the genetic ancestry cluster associated with self-reported Caucasian donors. The study aimed to test whether cataloging public T cell receptors could reveal signatures of past pathogen exposure. The T cell repertoires of around 670 subjects were profiled by immunosequencing and related to cytomegalovirus serostatus. Along with the roughly 700-subject first cohort, a separate validation cohort of 120 different subjects was used. The study combined high-throughput TCR immunosequencing, statistical association of individual TCRs with disease status, and machine learning to predict cytomegalovirus infection status. A later analysis re-analyzed previously published TCR beta repertoires from 500 to 700 donors and added high-resolution HLA genotyping to study TCR occurrence patterns. The later analysis used no new phenotypic data to find candidate immune exposures, relying instead on TCR beta sequences and their occurrence across donors. To decide whether each TCR beta V gene segment behaved as functional or pseudogenic, an earlier analysis of 587 of the donors relied on high-throughput TCR beta sequencing. Donor age, sex, ethnicity and CMV serostatus were collected together with the repertoire data. A later genetic analysis used genome-wide SNP genotypes for about three fifths of the roughly 700 donors, treating that subset as a discovery cohort. Every repertoire in the discovery cohort had been generated on one and the same sequencing platform. Both class I and class II loci were covered by HLA typing, at four-digit resolution. Typing coverage varied by locus: roughly 629-640 donors for A, B, C, DRB1 and DQB1; about 520 for DQA1; more than 600 for DPA1; approximately 470 for DPB1. Several DR-DQ haplotypes were handled as single units for association and clustering because linkage in the cohort was strong. Across about 370 genotyped donors of the cohort, an average of about 240,000 unique TCR beta nucleotide sequences per donor were sequenced, and approximately 19% of those sequences were non-productive.

Broad study findings and their caveats: The only immune exposure information available for the cohort was CMV serostatus. Some IMGT-functional V segments, including TRBV6-2 and TRBV6-3, could not be distinguished by the 87-base-pair reads and were therefore excluded. Sequencing depth was assumed to be roughly uniform across donors in the presence/absence analyses, though that assumption may not hold. When HLA alleles, especially DR and DQ, strongly co-occurred, attributing TCR associations to individual alleles was difficult. According to a later analysis, parvovirus B19, influenza, CMV and Epstein-Barr virus appeared linked to several top co-occurrence clusters. A later genetic analysis reported fewer N-insertions in productive TCRs among donors in an Asian-associated ancestry cluster than the approximately 700-donor mean. The study listed around 160 TCR beta chains as associated with cytomegalovirus. The authors suggested that the approach could potentially be generalized to other disease states and immunological phenotypes. Only TCR beta chains were sequenced in this cohort, and the absence of alpha or paired-chain data limited detectable features. A later analysis associated 16,951 TCR beta sequences with specific HLA alleles at a false discovery rate of 0.05. A later analysis found that TCR association rates varied across HLA loci, with DRB1 alleles showing the most associated TCRs and HLA-C alleles the fewest. A few of the identified cytomegalovirus-associated TCR beta chains were confirmed in vitro to be specific for cytomegalovirus antigens. A cluster of highly shared sequence variants was judged likely to represent a technical artifact of the sequencing pipeline. Across donors, most TCR sequences were observed very rarely, whereas some public TCRs were present in many individuals. In an earlier analysis of roughly 560 of the donors, most TCR beta V segments were observed in productive rearrangements about 90% or about 30% of the time, broadly matching IMGT annotations. A later analysis found that HLA-associated TCR beta chains were more clonally expanded and had lower generation probabilities than equally common non-associated chains. Because counts were too low, about 18 rarely observed V segments, including chromosome 9 orphons, were excluded from the earlier analysis of 587 of the donors. A later analysis found that most CMV-associated TCR beta chains appeared HLA-restricted, with HLA associations seemingly driven largely by CMV exposure. Linkage disequilibrium might explain the correlated functional status among segregating V segments, but an unknown experimental factor could not be excluded. In a later genetic analysis, a missense DCLRE1C variant was associated with V-gene and J-gene trimming of TCR beta chains, and the association was replicated in an independent cohort. Because HLA typing was missing for some donors at each locus, association tests included only the typed subset. A further reported finding was that TCR beta sequences accurately predicted the HLA-A and HLA-B alleles for most subjects in the first cohort. The classifier was reported to diagnose cytomegalovirus status with high specificity and sensitivity in both the original and validation cohorts.

About this clone itself: The antigen it binds to is not known. No much larger clone exists at a distance of one base, and base qualities are not known.

The CDR3 runs 13 amino acids, cysteine and phenylalanine included. Only CDR3 DNA is held: 39 bases, read in frame from base 1. The germline V gene yields SNHLY for CDR1 and FYNNEI for CDR2. V drops 8 bases and J drops 1 base, leaving 10 bases in between. The cohort consisted of some 670 healthy bone marrow donors. Cohort members were all nominally healthy when sampled, although unrecorded immune exposures were likely present. The donor tested CMV seropositive and was one of the 289 seropositive cohort members. Every donor gave a peripheral blood sample, and the peripheral blood mononuclear cells from that sample were used for TCR beta sequencing. The Qiagen DNeasy Blood Extraction Kit was used to extract genomic DNA from the blood cell samples. The library was made by the immunoSEQ multiplex PCR assay. A mixture of 60 forward primers for TCR Vbeta segments and 13 reverse primers for TCR Jbeta segments was used in the multiplex PCR. The CDR3 region of rearranged TCR beta genes was amplified from genomic DNA with a multiplex PCR assay. Amplified TCR beta libraries were sequenced as 87-base-pair reads on the Illumina HiSeq System. The original methods were these. In a later analysis, tens of millions of unique TCR beta chains were counted across the 500 to 850 repertoires, and approximately 11 million of these chains were shared by at least two donors. To remove PCR and sequencing errors, raw reads were error-corrected and collapsed into unique sequences using a nearest-neighbor algorithm that merged closely related sequences. CDR3 sequences were aligned to IMGT reference sequences to assign V, D and J gene segments. For a sequence to be retained, a match of at least six nucleotides to both a V gene segment and a J gene segment was required. Rearrangements were called productive when the CDR3 lacked stop codons and stayed in frame with V and J; all others were non-productive. Following IMGT convention, CDR3 was defined as the stretch from the second conserved V-encoded cysteine to the conserved J-encoded phenylalanine. The earlier analysis of some 600 of the donors excluded sequences that lacked an unambiguous match to a single V gene segment. In an earlier analysis of around 590 of the donors, a V segment was called functional when productive rearrangements were above 56.7%, and segregating when the standard deviation between donors exceeded 5%. A statistical classification framework was built for diagnosing cytomegalovirus status from the catalog of TCR beta chain sequences. A later analysis assigned V and J genes by comparing TCR nucleotide sequences with IMGT/GENE-DB human TR gene sequences. A later analysis assigned CDR3 sequences and most-parsimonious VDJ recombination scenarios with the TCRdist pipeline. In a later analysis, each TCR beta chain was defined by its CDR3 amino acid sequence together with its V-gene family, and reads lacking a unique V-gene family were excluded. A later analysis removed 550 to 700 highly shared, low-generation-probability nucleotide sequences to deal with suspected cross-contamination and a sequencing artifact. In a later analysis, a clonal expansion index was calculated for each public chain from normalized within-repertoire ranks of inferred template counts. A later analysis computed generation probabilities with a VDJ recombination model fitted to out-of-frame rearrangements, and checked the results against IGoR. In a later analysis, hypergeometric tests were used to score TCR-TCR, TCR-HLA and TCR-CMV co-occurrence, with a repertoire-size bias correction applied to TCR pairs. False discovery rates were estimated in a later analysis by permuting HLA or CMV assignments 20 times. In a later analysis, co-occurring TCRs were grouped using DBSCAN, with TCRdist sequence similarity added in when clustering inside HLA-allele-positive subsets. Repertoires with fewer than 30,000 or more than 120,000 public chains were left out of co-occurrence clustering, as were a handful of repertoires with anomalous nucleotide sharing. Sourced from immuneACCESS, this table was stored by TCRdb with only in-frame sequences that have V and J called. A share of the clones is absent; for the studies checked, an unresolved V gene accounts for under half, and the remainder has no known explanation. The DNA was the basis for D and trimming; V, J and clone size are from that table. This sample has about 130,000 clones in its table, and approximately 89% of those were observed once. The ten largest clonotypes hold roughly 6.7% of the sample.

Specimen: PBMCs. The rearranged chain carries TRBV2 and TRBJ2-3; the D gene is perhaps TRBD2, on 6 matching bases. This sequence originates from a woman between 25 and 40 years old in good health and CMV-seropositive. The CDR3 sequence is CASLSGGTDTQYF. DNA sequence: TGTGCCAGCCTTTCGGGGGGCACAGATACGCAGTATTTT.